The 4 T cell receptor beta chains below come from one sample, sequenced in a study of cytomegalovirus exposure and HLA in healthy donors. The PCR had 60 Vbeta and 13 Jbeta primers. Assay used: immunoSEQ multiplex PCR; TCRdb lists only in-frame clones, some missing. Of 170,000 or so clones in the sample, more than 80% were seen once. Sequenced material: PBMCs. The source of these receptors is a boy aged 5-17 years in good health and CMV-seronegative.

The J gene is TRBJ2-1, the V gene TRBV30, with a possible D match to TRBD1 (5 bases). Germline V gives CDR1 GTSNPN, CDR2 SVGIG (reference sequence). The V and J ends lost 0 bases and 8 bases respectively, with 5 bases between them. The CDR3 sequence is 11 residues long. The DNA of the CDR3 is TGTGCCTGGAGTGTACAGGATGAGCAGTTCTTC. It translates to CAWSVQDEQFF.

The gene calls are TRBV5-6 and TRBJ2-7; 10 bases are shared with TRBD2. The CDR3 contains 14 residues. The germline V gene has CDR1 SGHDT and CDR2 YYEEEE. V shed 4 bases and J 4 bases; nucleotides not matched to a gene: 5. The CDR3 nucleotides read TGTGCCAGCAGCACGGGACTAGCGAGGTACGAGCAGTACTTC. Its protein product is CASSTGLARYEQYF.

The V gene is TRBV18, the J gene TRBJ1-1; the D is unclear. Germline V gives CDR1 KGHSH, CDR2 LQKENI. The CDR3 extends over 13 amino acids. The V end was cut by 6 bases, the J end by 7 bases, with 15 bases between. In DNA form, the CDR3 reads TGTGCCAGCTCCGTTTTGCAGGTGGGTGAAGCTTTCTTT. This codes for CASSVLQVGEAFF.

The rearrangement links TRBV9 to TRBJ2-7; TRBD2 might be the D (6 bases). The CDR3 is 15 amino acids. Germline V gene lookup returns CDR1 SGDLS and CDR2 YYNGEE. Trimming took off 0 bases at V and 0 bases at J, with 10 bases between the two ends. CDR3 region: CASSVEPSVSYEQYF. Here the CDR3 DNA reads TGTGCCAGCAGCGTAGAACCTAGCGTCTCCTACGAGCAGTACTTC.